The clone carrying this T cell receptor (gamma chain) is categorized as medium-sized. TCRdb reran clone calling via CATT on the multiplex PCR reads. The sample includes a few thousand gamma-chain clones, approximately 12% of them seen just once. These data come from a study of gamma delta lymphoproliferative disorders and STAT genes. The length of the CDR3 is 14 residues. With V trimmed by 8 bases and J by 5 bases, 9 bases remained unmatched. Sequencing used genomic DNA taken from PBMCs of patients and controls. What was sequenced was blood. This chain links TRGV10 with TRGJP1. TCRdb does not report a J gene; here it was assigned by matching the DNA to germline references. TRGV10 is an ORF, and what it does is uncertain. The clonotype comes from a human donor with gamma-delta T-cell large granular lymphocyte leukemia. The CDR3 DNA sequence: TGTGCTGCGTGGGATGAGGATACTGGTTGGTTCAAGATATTT. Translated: CAAWDEDTGWFKIF.